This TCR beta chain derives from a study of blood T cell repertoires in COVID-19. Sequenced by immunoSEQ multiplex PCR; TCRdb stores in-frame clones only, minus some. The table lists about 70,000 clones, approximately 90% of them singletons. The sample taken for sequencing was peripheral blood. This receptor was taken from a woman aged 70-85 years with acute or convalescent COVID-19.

CDR3 sequence (DNA): TGTGCCAGCAGTTACTCGCCGGGTTCAGATGGTGAAAAACTGTTTTTT. Translated, it gives CASSYSPGSDGEKLFF. This sequence joins TRBV6-5 and TRBJ1-4; no reliable D call. The CDR3 covers 16 residues. V was shortened by 0 bases and J by 7 bases, with 15 bases between the two germline ends. In germline, CDR1 is MNHEY, CDR2 SVGAGI.